A single sample is the source of the 20 T cell receptor beta chains below, sequenced in a study of OX40 agonist ivuxolimab in advanced cancers. Libraries were prepared through the immunoSEQ multiplex PCR assay. TCRdb provides this immuneACCESS table in a form limited to in-frame rearrangements. Some clones are lacking; in checked studies, under half of them reflect an unresolved V gene, and why the rest are absent is not known. A total of approximately 49,000 clones appear in this sample, 81% of them only once. Around 6.8% of the sample is taken by the ten largest. Sequences were derived from CD4+ or CD8+ T cells sorted from blood, sampled in a trial of the OX40 agonist ivuxolimab. The receptors stem from an adult with an advanced solid tumor such as melanoma, head and neck, liver or kidney cancer.

The V gene is TRBV2, the J gene TRBJ2-1; TRBD2 aligns across 10 bases. This CDR3 spans 14 amino acids. Germline V gives CDR1 SNHLY, CDR2 FYNNEI. With V trimmed by 5 bases and J by 13 bases, 11 bases remained unmatched. The CDR3 DNA is TGTGCCAGCAGTAGGAGTAGCGGGGGGCGTTATCAGTTCTTC. This codes for CASSRSSGGRYQFF.

The chain has TRBV28 and TRBJ1-1; 7 bases are shared with TRBD1. Germline CDR1 MDHEN, CDR2 SYDVKM. V trimming: 3 bases; J trimming: 5 bases; junction bases outside the gene matches: 6. The CDR3 is 14 amino acids. CDR3 nucleotides: TGTGCCAGCAGTTTTATTCAGGGGGAAACTGAAGCTTTCTTT. It specifies CASSFIQGETEAFF.

This clone was picked up a small number of times. This chain connects TRBV27 to TRBJ2-7; D uncertain. In germline, CDR1 is MNHEY, CDR2 SMNVEV (reference sequence). The CDR3 extends over 13 amino acids. The germline V and J ends were trimmed by 5 bases and 1 base, with 9 bases remaining between them. CDR3 coding DNA: TGTGCCAGCAGTCCCCCGGATTCCTACGAGCAGTACTTC. Its protein is CASSPPDSYEQYF.

This CDR3 reads CASSPSGSYEQYF. CDR3 nucleotides: TGTGCCAGCTCACCTTCGGGCTCCTACGAGCAGTACTTC. V and J are TRBV18 and TRBJ2-7, with D unresolved. The CDR3 consists of 13 residues. Trimming left V 3 bases short and J 0 bases short, with 6 bases between. Germline CDR1 is KGHSH and CDR2 is LQKENI. Based on the CDR3 plus reference TRBV18 and TRBJ2-7, the full variable domain is NAGVMQNPRHLVRRRGQEARLRCSPMKGHSHVYWYRQLPEEGLKFMVYLQKENIIDESGMPKERFSAEFPKEGPSILRIQQVVRGDSAAYFCASSPSGSYEQYFGPGTRLTVT.

A single count supports this clone. The J gene is TRBJ2-3, the V gene TRBV9; D unclear. The germline V gene has CDR1 SGDLS and CDR2 YYNGEE. This CDR3 has 14 residues. Trimming removed 0 bases at V and 12 bases at J, with 17 bases between. CDR3 nucleotides: TGTGCCAGCAGCGTAGAGGCAGGCGACCCACTTCAGTATTTT. Translating it yields CASSVEAGDPLQYF.

V is TRBV13 and J is TRBJ2-1; tentatively, D is TRBD1 (7 bases). Trimming removed 5 bases at V and 6 bases at J, with 14 bases between. Germline V gives CDR1 PRHDT, CDR2 FYEKMQ (reference sequence). CDR3 length equals 14 residues. CDR3 sequence: CASSGAQGGNEQFF. In nucleotides, the CDR3 is TGTGCCAGCAGCGGGGCTCAGGGGGGCAATGAGCAGTTCTTC.

The rearrangement links TRBV11-2 to TRBJ2-2; the D is unclear. V lost 0 bases and J 1 base, leaving 12 bases between the germline ends. The CDR3 is 17 residues long. Germline CDR1 is SGHAT and CDR2 is FQNNGV. Here the CDR3 reads CASSLDHPELNTGELFF. The CDR3 DNA sequence: TGTGCCAGCAGCTTAGATCATCCAGAATTGAACACCGGGGAGCTGTTTTTT.

The rearrangement joins TRBV2 to TRBJ1-1, with unresolved D. CDR1 SNHLY and CDR2 FYNNEI come from the germline V gene. V was cut by 0 bases and J by 1 base, with 3 bases left in between. The CDR3 has 13 residues. CDR3 in DNA: TGTGCCAGCAGTGAAGCACAGAACACTGAAGCTTTCTTT. Its protein product is CASSEAQNTEAFF.

The V call is TRBV7-9, the J call TRBJ2-7, with TRBD2 as a possible D gene (6 bases). This CDR3 region has 14 residues. Trimming removed 3 bases at V and 9 bases at J, with 18 bases between. Germline assignment: CDR1 SEHNR and CDR2 FQNEAQ (reference sequence). The CDR3 spells CASSFIGGQGGQYF. Written as DNA, the CDR3 is TGTGCCAGCAGCTTCATTGGTGGTCAGGGAGGGCAGTACTTC.

The chain joins TRBV6-6 to TRBJ1-1, with TRBD1 matching over 7 bases. Germline CDR1 and CDR2: MNHNY and SVGAGI (reference sequence). The V and J ends lost 5 bases and 4 bases, in that order; junction bases with no gene match: 7. The CDR3 is 14 amino acids. For the CDR3, the DNA is TGTGCCAGCAGTCCCGGGACAGCAATCACTGAAGCTTTCTTT. Residues: CASSPGTAITEAFF.

This clone has just a few counts. The chain carries TRBV5-4 and TRBJ2-1; a possible D gene is TRBD2 (6 bases). V dropped 4 bases and J dropped 1 base, with 18 bases sitting between them. Germline V lookup: CDR1 SGHNT, CDR2 YYREEE (reference sequence). The length of the CDR3 is 17 residues. The CDR3 loop reads CASSGGGFEASYNEQFF. The CDR3 nucleotides are TGTGCCAGCAGCGGTGGGGGGTTTGAGGCTTCCTACAATGAGCAGTTCTTC. Full variable domain (rest looked up from reference TRBV5-4 and TRBJ2-1): ETGVTQSPTHLIKTRGQQVTLRCSSQSGHNTVSWYQQALGQGPQFIFQYYREEENGRGNFPPRFSGLQFPNYSSELNVNALELDDSALYLCASSGGGFEASYNEQFFGPGTRLTVL.

The gene calls are TRBV27 and TRBJ2-6; unclear D gene. CDR1 is MNHEY and CDR2 is SMNVEV in the germline V gene (reference sequence). CDR3 length equals 13 residues. V lost 3 bases to trimming and J lost 2 bases, with 2 bases between them. This chain's CDR3 is CASSFAGANVLTF. CDR3 in DNA: TGTGCCAGCAGTTTCGCTGGGGCCAACGTCCTGACTTTC.

The chain has TRBV6-1 and TRBJ2-7; the D gene is possibly TRBD1 (5 bases). Germline CDR1 MNHNS, CDR2 SASEGT. The CDR3 runs to 14 residues. V was trimmed by 2 bases and J by 0 bases, leaving 8 bases between them. CDR3 residues: CASSEQGFSYEQYV. The CDR3 DNA follows: TGTGCCAGCAGTGAACAGGGATTCTCCTACGAGCAGTACGTC.

The V call is TRBV11-2, the J call TRBJ2-5, with D perhaps given as TRBD1 or TRBD2 (6 bases each). This CDR3 region has 15 residues. Germline V gives CDR1 SGHAT, CDR2 FQNNGV. V lost 5 bases and J 2 bases, leaving 15 bases between the germline ends. Here the CDR3 DNA reads TGTGCCAGCAGCCCCTCCGGGGGCTATCAAGAGACCCAGTACTTC. Its translation: CASSPSGGYQETQYF.

This chain joins TRBV9 and TRBJ2-3; either TRBD1 or TRBD2 may fit D (5 bases each). Trimming shortened V by 3 bases and J by 2 bases, and 19 bases separated the two germline ends. The CDR3 totals 17 residues. Germline CDR1 SGDLS, CDR2 YYNGEE. CDR3 amino acids: CASSAFQLGEYTDTQYF. DNA for the CDR3: TGTGCCAGCAGCGCTTTCCAACTAGGGGAATACACAGATACGCAGTATTTT.

This clone has a single count. The CDR3 loop is CATSRIGTVQETQYF. The CDR3 region has the DNA TGTGCCACCAGCAGAATCGGGACAGTTCAAGAGACCCAGTACTTC. The chain joins TRBV15 to TRBJ2-5, with 7 bases that match TRBD1. The CDR3 sequence is 15 residues long. CDR1 LNHNV and CDR2 YYDKDF come from the germline V gene (reference sequence). V lost 2 bases, J lost 2 bases, and 5 bases stayed unmatched.

The chain joins TRBV28 to TRBJ2-2; 7 nucleotides align to TRBD2. The germline V gene has CDR1 MDHEN and CDR2 SYDVKM. The CDR3 runs 17 residues. Trimming at V came to 6 bases and at J to 0 bases, leaving 10 bases not matched to a gene. The CDR3 DNA sequence: TGTGCCAGCAGCCTACTAGCGTATACCGCGAACACCGGGGAGCTGTTTTTT. Translation: CASSLLAYTANTGELFF.

The chain couples TRBV4-2 to TRBJ2-5, with 8 bases fitting TRBD2. The CDR3 loop spans 15 amino acids. Germline V gives CDR1 LGHNA, CDR2 YNFKEQ. The J segment lost 2 bases and the V segment lost 3 bases, leaving 5 bases of the junction unmatched. The CDR3 nucleotides are TGTGCCAGCAGCCACGAACTAGCGGAACAAGAGACCCAGTACTTC. Amino acids: CASSHELAEQETQYF.

The CDR3 is CASSLEVTANQETQYF. In DNA form, the CDR3 reads TGTGCCAGCAGCTTAGAGGTCACGGCGAATCAAGAGACCCAGTACTTC. This chain connects TRBV7-6 to TRBJ2-5; D is uncertain. The CDR3 contains 16 residues. V gave up 1 base and J gave up 2 bases, with 14 bases separating them. Germline V gene sequence: CDR1 SGHVS, CDR2 FNYEAQ.

This clone was recorded a few times. The chain has TRBV7-8 and TRBJ1-2; D remains ambiguous. Between the trimmed V and J ends, which lost 1 base and 0 bases, there was a span of 12 bases. This CDR3 spans 16 amino acids. Looked up from germline, CDR1 is SGHVS and CDR2 is FQNEAQ. In DNA form, the CDR3 reads TGTGCCAGCAGCTTAGGGTTCGGGGAAGCTAACTATGGCTACACCTTC. Translated: CASSLGFGEANYGYTF.